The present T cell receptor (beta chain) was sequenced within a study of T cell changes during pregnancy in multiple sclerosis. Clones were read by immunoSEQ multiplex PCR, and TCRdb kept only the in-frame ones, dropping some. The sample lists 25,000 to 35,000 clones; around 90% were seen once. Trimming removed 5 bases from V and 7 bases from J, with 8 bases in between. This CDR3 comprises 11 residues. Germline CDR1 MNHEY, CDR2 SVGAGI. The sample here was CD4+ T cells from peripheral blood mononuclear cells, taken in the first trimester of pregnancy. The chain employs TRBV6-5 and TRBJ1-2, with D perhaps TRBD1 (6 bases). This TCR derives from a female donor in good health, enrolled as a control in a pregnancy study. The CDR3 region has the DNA TGTGCCAGCAGTGCAGGGGCTGGCTACACCTTC. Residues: CASSAGAGYTF.